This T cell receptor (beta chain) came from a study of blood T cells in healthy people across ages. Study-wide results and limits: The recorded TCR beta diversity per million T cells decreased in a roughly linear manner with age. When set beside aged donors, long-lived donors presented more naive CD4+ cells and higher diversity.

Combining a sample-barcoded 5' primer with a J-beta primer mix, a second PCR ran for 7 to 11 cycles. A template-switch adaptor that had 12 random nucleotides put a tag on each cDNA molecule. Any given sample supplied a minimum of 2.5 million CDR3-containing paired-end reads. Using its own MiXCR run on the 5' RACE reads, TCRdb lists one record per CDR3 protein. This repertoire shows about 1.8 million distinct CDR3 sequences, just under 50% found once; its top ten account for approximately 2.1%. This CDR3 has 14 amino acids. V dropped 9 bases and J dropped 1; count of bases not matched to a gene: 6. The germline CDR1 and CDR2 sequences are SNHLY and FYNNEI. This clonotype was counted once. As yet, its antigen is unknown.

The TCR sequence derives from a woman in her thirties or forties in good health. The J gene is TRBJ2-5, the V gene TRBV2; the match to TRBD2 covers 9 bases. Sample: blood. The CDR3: CASVAGAVQETQYF. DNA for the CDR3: TGTGCCAGTGTAGCGGGGGCCGTCCAAGAGACCCAGTACTTC.